The 15 T cell receptor beta chains below come from one sample, sequenced in a study of vaccination and CD4 T cells after COVID-19. Treatment reported: roughly 10-day PBMC culture with coronavirus spike peptide pools or control peptides (ViraFEST assay). Sequenced with the Oncomine TCR Beta short-read assay was DNA taken from cultured CD4+ T cells. One entry per CDR3 protein results from TCRdb running MiXCR on the PCR reads. The sample consists of about 20,000 distinct CDR3 sequences, approximately 22% of them appearing once. For these TCRs, the target antigens are not known. Sequencing input: cultured CD4+ T cells from blood. These receptors all stem from a human donor with COVID-19.

The chain combines TRBV30 with TRBJ1-4; D may be TRBD1 (5 bases). The V and J ends lost 0 bases and 7 bases respectively, with 12 bases between them. Per germline, CDR1 GTSNPN and CDR2 SVGIG (reference sequence). The CDR3 spans 14 residues. In DNA form, the CDR3 reads TGTGCCTGGAGTGTACCCGGGGCGGGTGAAAAACTGTTTTTT. Translating it yields CAWSVPGAGEKLFF.

The chain links TRBV6-1 to TRBJ2-1; TRBD2 is a possible D gene (5 bases). The CDR3 is made up of 16 amino acids. The V and J ends lost 2 bases and 5 bases respectively, with 16 bases between them. The V gene's germline CDR1 is MNHNS and CDR2 SASEGT. This chain's CDR3 is CASSESRGWVDNEQFF. The CDR3, as DNA: TGTGCCAGCAGTGAATCCCGAGGGTGGGTGGACAATGAGCAGTTCTTC.

CDR3 amino acids: CASSESAGPMNTEAFF. As DNA, the CDR3 is TGCGCCAGCAGTGAGTCCGCAGGACCCATGAACACTGAAGCTTTCTTT. The gene calls are TRBV10-1 and TRBJ1-1; D remains unclear. V dropped 0 bases and J dropped 0 bases, with 11 bases sitting between them. The germline V gene has CDR1 WNHNN and CDR2 SYGVQD (reference sequence). The CDR3 runs to 16 residues.

This clonotype was recorded a few times. The chain carries TRBV11-2 and TRBJ2-7; no firm D call. CDR1 is SGHAT and CDR2 is FQNNGV in the germline V gene. V lost 5 bases and J lost 0, with 11 bases in between. CDR3 length: 14 residues. CDR3 sequence: CASSPRQSSYEQYF. The CDR3 nucleotides are TGTGCCAGCAGCCCGCGGCAGAGCTCCTACGAGCAGTACTTC.

V usage is TRBV7-2 and J usage is TRBJ2-3; 8 bases map to TRBD2. The CDR3 totals 18 residues. V was pared by 1 base and J by 6 bases, with 15 bases of the junction left unmatched. CDR1 is SGHTA and CDR2 is FQGNSA in the germline V gene. CDR3 protein: CASSLVAGGGSVADTQYF. The CDR3 DNA reads as TGTGCCAGCAGCTTAGTGGCCGGCGGGGGGAGTGTGGCGGATACGCAGTATTTT.

This clonotype showed up just a few times. The chain joins TRBV28 to TRBJ2-2; D is possibly TRBD2 (6 bases). There are 15 residues in the CDR3. Trimming stripped 2 bases from V and 1 base from J, with 8 bases between. Germline V gene lookup returns CDR1 MDHEN and CDR2 SYDVKM. The CDR3 sequence: CASSLGGLNTGELFF. The CDR3, as DNA: TGTGCCAGCAGTTTAGGGGGACTGAACACCGGGGAGCTGTTTTTT.

This chain links TRBV12-3 or TRBV12-4 with TRBJ2-7; TRBD2 agrees at 7 bases. With V trimmed by 3 bases and J by 6 bases, 2 bases remained unmatched. The CDR3 spans 12 residues. CDR3 amino acids: CASSFGGVEQYF. CDR3 nucleotide sequence: TGTGCCAGCAGTTTTGGGGGGGTCGAGCAGTACTTC.

The V and J genes are TRBV2 and TRBJ1-4; 11 nucleotides agree with TRBD1. The CDR3 length is 15 residues. Germline trimming cut 3 bases from V and 7 bases from J; bases unmatched to any gene: 4. The germline V gene encodes CDR1 SNHLY and CDR2 FYNNEI. CDR3 coding DNA: TGTGCCAGCAGTGACGGGGGGACAGGGGGTGAAAAACTGTTTTTT. The encoded protein is CASSDGGTGGEKLFF.

A note on this clonotype: The junction does not match germline at one end; this may be a read error. The rearrangement uses TRBV19 and TRBJ1-5; 7 nucleotides align to TRBD1. The length of the CDR3 is 15 residues. CDR1 and CDR2 from the germline V gene are LNHDA and SQIVND (reference sequence). The CDR3 protein is CASSIDGTENRPQHF. The CDR3 region has the DNA TGTGCCAGTAGTATAGATGGGACAGAAAATCGGCCCCAGCATTTT.

This clonotype has more than one count but fewer than ten. The genes are TRBV5-6 and TRBJ1-2; D is unclear. In germline, CDR1 is SGHDT, CDR2 YYEEEE. V dropped 0 bases and J dropped 3 bases, with 6 bases sitting between them. The CDR3 covers 13 residues. The CDR3 here is CASSLGGDYGYTF. The DNA for the CDR3 is TGTGCCAGCAGCTTGGGCGGGGACTATGGCTACACCTTC.

The chain employs TRBV9 and TRBJ2-2, with D possibly being TRBD1 or TRBD2 (5 bases each). CDR3 length: 16 amino acids. Trimming took 4 bases from V and 5 from J, leaving 18 bases between them. Germline values: CDR1 SGDLS, CDR2 YYNGEE. CDR3 residues: CASSPRGQGVTGELFF. In DNA, the CDR3 is TGTGCCAGCAGCCCCCGCGGGCAGGGAGTAACCGGGGAGCTGTTTTTT.

The chain carries TRBV27 and TRBJ2-2; D unclear. Germline-derived CDR1 and CDR2 are MNHEY and SMNVEV (reference sequence). V lost 8 bases, J lost 3 bases, and 13 bases lay in between. CDR3 length: 14 amino acids. CDR3 in amino acids: CASAWGLDTGELFF. CDR3 in DNA: TGTGCCAGCGCCTGGGGTCTGGACACCGGGGAGCTGTTTTTT.

The chain carries TRBV11-2 and TRBJ2-2; D tentatively fits TRBD1 or TRBD2 (5 bases each). Germline V gives CDR1 SGHAT, CDR2 FQNNGV. V was pared by 2 bases and J by 4 bases, with 20 bases between. The CDR3 loop spans 18 amino acids. The CDR3 is CASSLLRGRRGVTGELFF. In nucleotides, the CDR3 is TGTGCCAGCAGCTTACTTCGGGGCAGGCGTGGAGTCACCGGGGAGCTGTTTTTT.

The V call is TRBV6-5, the J call TRBJ2-7, with a weak D call TRBD1 (6 bases). V was shortened by 0 bases and J by 0 bases, with 12 bases between the two germline ends. In germline, CDR1 is MNHEY, CDR2 SVGAGI. This CDR3 comprises 16 residues. The CDR3 nucleotides read TGTGCCAGCAGTTACTCCACGGACAGAAGCTCCTACGAGCAGTACTTC. It yields the protein CASSYSTDRSSYEQYF.

This clonotype was seen a few times. The genes are TRBV6-5 and TRBJ2-7; 8 bases map to TRBD1. Germline values: CDR1 MNHEY, CDR2 SVGAGI. Losses at the gene ends were 2 bases for V and 3 bases for J; bases not matched to a gene: 3. The CDR3 consists of 14 residues. The CDR3, as DNA: TGTGCCAGCAGTTACGGGACAGGAAACTACGAGCAGTACTTC. The encoded protein is CASSYGTGNYEQYF.